The clone carrying this T cell receptor beta chain was seen many times. The data were obtained in a study of blood T cell repertoires in COVID-19. Background on the study: The United States, Italy and Spain were the sources of the acute and convalescent COVID-19 samples. The cDNA or gDNA used as material had been derived from T cells, B-cell-depleted T cells, or PBMCs.

Original processing methods: Estimation of nucleated cell counts relied on the amplification of reference gene primers. Generated by immunoSEQ multiplex PCR, the TCRdb table keeps only in-frame clones and is missing some. V and J calls and clone size are copied from that table; D and trimming were computed from the DNA. The repertoire consists of over 150,000 clones, with roughly 90% occurring once and the leading ten covering around 20%. V shed 3 bases, J shed 5 bases, and the junction held 14 bases outside the gene matches. Germline assignment: CDR1 SGHTS and CDR2 YDEGEE. The CDR3 length is 17 residues.

Sequences were obtained from peripheral blood. This TCR derives from a man aged 70-80 years with active or convalescent COVID-19. The V and J genes are TRBV5-8 and TRBJ2-1, with 7 nucleotides matching TRBD1. CDR3 protein: CASSSGLGGQKDNEQFF. The DNA of the CDR3 is TGTGCCAGCAGCTCGGGTTTAGGGGGACAGAAGGACAATGAGCAGTTCTTC.